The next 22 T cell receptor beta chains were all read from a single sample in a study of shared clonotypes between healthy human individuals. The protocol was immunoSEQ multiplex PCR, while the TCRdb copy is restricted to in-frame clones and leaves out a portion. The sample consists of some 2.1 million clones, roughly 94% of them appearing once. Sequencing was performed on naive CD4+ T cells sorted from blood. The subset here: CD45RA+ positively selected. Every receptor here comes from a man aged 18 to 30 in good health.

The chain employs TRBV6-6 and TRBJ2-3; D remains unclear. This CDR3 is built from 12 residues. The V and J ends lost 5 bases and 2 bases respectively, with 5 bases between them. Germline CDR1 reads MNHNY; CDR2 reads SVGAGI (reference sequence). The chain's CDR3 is CASSPHTDTQYF. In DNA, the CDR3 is TGTGCCAGCAGTCCCCACACAGATACGCAGTATTTT.

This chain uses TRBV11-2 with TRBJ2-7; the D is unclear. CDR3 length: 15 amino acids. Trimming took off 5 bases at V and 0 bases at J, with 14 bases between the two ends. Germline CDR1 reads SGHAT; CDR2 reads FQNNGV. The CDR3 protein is CASSPLGKLSYEQYF. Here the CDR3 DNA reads TGTGCCAGCAGCCCCTTGGGGAAACTCTCCTACGAGCAGTACTTC.

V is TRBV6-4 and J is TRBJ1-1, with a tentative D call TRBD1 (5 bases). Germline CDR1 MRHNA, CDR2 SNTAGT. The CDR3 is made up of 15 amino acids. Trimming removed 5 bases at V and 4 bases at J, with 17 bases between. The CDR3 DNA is TGTGCCAGCAGTCCTCATAGTAGGGGCAGCACTGAAGCTTTCTTT. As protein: CASSPHSRGSTEAFF.

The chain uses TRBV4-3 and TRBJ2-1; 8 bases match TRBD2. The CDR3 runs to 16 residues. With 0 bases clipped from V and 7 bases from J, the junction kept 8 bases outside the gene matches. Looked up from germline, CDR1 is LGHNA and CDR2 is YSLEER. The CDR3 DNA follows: TGCGCCAGCAGCCAAGATCCTCCGGTAGCGGGAAATGAGCAGTTCTTC. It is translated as CASSQDPPVAGNEQFF.

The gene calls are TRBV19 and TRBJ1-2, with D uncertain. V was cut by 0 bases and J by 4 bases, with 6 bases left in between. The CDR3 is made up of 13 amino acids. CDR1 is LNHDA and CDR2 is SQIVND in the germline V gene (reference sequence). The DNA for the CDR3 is TGTGCCAGTAGTATAGATCTCAGCTATGGCTACACCTTC. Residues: CASSIDLSYGYTF. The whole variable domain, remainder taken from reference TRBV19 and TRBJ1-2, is DGGITQSPKYLFRKEGQNVTLSCEQNLNHDAMYWYRQDPGQGLRLIYYSQIVNDFQKGDIAEGYSVSREKKESFPLTVTSAQKNPTAFYLCASSIDLSYGYTFGSGTRLTVV.

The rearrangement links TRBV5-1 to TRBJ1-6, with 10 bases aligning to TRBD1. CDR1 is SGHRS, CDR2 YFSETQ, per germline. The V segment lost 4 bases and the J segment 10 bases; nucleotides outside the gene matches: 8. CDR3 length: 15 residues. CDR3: CASSLTGGKGSPLHF. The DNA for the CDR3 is TGCGCCAGCAGCCTGACAGGGGGCAAGGGATCACCCCTCCACTTT.

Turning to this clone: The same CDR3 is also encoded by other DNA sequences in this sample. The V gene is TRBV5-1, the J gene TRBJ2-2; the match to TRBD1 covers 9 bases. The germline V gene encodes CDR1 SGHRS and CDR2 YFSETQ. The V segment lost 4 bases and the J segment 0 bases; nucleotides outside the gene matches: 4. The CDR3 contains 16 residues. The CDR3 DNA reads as TGCGCCAGCAGCCCTGGGACAGGGTCGAACACCGGGGAGCTGTTTTTT. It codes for CASSPGTGSNTGELFF.

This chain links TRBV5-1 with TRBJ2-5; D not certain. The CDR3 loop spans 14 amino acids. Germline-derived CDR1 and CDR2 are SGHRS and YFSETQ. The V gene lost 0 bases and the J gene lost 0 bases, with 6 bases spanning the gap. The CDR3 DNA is TGCGCCAGCAGCTTGGAGAGCAACCAAGAGACCCAGTACTTC. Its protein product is CASSLESNQETQYF.

In DNA form, the CDR3 reads TGTGCCAGTAGTATAGGGATTAGGGGGACCGGAGCTAACTATGGCTACACCTTC. Translated: CASSIGIRGTGANYGYTF. The chain couples TRBV19 to TRBJ1-2, with TRBD1 as a possible D gene (6 bases). V was clipped by 1 base and J by 0 bases, with 18 bases between them. This CDR3 has 18 amino acids. Germline V gene data show CDR1 as LNHDA and CDR2 as SQIVND (reference sequence).

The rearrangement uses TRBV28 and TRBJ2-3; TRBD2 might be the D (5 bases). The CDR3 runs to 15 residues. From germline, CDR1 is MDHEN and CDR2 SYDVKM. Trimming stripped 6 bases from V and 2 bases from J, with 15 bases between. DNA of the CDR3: TGTGCCAGCAGCCCGGACGGGGAAAACACAGATACGCAGTATTTT. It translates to CASSPDGENTDTQYF. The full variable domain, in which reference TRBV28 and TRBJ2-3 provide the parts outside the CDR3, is DVKVTQSSRYLVKRTGEKVFLECVQDMDHENMFWYRQDPGLGLRLIYFSYDVKMKEKGDIPEGYSVSREKKERFSLILESASTNQTSMYLCASSPDGENTDTQYFGPGTRLTVL.

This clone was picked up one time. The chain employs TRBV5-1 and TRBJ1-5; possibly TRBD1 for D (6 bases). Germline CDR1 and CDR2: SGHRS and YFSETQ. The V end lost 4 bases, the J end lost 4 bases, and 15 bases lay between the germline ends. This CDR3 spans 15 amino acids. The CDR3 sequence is CASSAWAGANQPQHF. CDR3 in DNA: TGCGCCAGCAGCGCCTGGGCGGGGGCGAATCAGCCCCAGCATTTT.

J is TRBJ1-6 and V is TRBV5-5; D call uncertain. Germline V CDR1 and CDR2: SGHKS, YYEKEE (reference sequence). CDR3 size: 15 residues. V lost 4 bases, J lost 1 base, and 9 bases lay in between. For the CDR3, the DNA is TGTGCCAGCAGCCCCCCGGGTTCCTATAATTCACCCCTCCACTTT. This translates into CASSPPGSYNSPLHF.

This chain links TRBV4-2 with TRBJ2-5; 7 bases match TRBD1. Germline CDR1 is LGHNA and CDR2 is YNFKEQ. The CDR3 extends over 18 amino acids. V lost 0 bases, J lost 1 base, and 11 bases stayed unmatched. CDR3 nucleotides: TGTGCCAGCAGCCAAGAAAGGGACAGCGCAAACTTCCAAGAGACCCAGTACTTC. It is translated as CASSQERDSANFQETQYF.

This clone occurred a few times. CDR3 protein: CASSYSMVGGYTF. The CDR3 DNA is TGTGCCAGCAGTTACTCGATGGTTGGTGGCTACACCTTC. The chain recombines TRBV6-5 with TRBJ1-2; no definite D call. The germline gives CDR1 MNHEY, CDR2 SVGAGI. The CDR3 covers 13 residues. Trimming cost V 0 bases and J 7 bases, with 9 bases left between them.

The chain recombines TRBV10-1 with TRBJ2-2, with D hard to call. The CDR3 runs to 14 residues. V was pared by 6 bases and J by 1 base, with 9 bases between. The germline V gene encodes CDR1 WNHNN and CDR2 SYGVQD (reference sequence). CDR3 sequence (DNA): TGCGCCAGCAGCGACGGATGGAACACCGGGGAGCTGTTTTTT. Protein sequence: CASSDGWNTGELFF.

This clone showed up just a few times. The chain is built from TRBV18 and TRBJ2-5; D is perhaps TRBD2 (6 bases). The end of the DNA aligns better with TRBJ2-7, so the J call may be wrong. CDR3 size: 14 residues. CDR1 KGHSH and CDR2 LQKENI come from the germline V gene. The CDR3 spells CASSPIAGGDEQYF. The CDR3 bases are TGTGCCAGCTCCCCAATCGCCGGGGGAGACGAGCAGTACTTC.

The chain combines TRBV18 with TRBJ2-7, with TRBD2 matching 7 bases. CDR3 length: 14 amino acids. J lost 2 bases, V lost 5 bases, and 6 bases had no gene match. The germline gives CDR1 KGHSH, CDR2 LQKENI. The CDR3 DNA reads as TGTGCCAGCTCAGCGGCGGGGGTACCCTACGAGCAGTACTTC. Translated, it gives CASSAAGVPYEQYF.

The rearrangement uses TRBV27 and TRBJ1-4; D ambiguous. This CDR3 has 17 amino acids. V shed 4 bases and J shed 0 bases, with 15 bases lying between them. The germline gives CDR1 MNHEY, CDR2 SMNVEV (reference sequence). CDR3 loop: CASSSRPPRATNEKLFF. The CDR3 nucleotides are TGTGCCAGCAGTTCAAGACCCCCCCGGGCAACTAATGAAAAACTGTTTTTT.

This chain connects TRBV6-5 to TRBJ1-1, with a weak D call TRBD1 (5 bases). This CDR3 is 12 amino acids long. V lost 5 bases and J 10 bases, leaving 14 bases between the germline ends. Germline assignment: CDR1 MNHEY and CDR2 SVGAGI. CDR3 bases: TGTGCCAGCAGTCGCCCAGGGTGGGGAGCTTTCTTT. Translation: CASSRPGWGAFF.

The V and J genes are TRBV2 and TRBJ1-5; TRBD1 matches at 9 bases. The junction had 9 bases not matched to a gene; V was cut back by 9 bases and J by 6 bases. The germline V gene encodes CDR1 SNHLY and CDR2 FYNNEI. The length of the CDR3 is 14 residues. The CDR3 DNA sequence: TGTGCCAGTTCCAGGACAGGGGTCGGTCAGCCCCAGCATTTT. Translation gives CASSRTGVGQPQHF. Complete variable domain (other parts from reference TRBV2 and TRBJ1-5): EPEVTQTPSHQVTQMGQEVILRCVPISNHLYFYWYRQILGQKVEFLVSFYNNEISEKSEIFDDQFSVERPDGSNFTLKIRSTKLEDSAMYFCASSRTGVGQPQHFGDGTRLSIL.

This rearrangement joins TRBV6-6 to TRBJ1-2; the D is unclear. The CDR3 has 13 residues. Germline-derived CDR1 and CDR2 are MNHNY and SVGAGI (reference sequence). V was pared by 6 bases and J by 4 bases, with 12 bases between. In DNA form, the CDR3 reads TGTGCCAGCAGCCCGGATTCTAGCTATGGCTACACCTTC. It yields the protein CASSPDSSYGYTF.

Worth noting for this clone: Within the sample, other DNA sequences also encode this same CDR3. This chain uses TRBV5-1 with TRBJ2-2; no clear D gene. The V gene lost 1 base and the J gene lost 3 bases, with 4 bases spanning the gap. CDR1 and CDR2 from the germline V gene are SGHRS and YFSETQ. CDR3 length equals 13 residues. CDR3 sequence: CASSLSDTGELFF. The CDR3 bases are TGCGCCAGCAGCTTGTCGGACACCGGGGAGCTGTTTTTT.